These T cell receptor beta chains were read from a single sample in a study of post-analysis software for immune sequencing data. TCRdb analysed the PCR reads with MiXCR anew, one entry per CDR3 protein. The sample contains a few hundred thousand distinct CDR3 sequences, under 40% of which appear only once. Sequenced: blood. These TCRs come from a girl under 18 with multiple sclerosis. Each CDR3 is given with its conserved first and last residue. Fields, in order: clone size, D gene, J gene, V gene, CDR3 DNA, CDR3 protein. D genes are given only for firm matches. Clone size is shown for a subset of rows, as once, few, many or a class of expanded clone.

clone_size: NA
d_call: NA
j_call: TRBJ2-5
v_call: TRBV2
cdr3_nt: TGTGCCAGCAGTGAAACTCATAGATCGGTAGAGACCCAGTACTTC
cdr3_aa: CASSETHRSVETQYF

clone_size: NA
d_call: NA
j_call: TRBJ2-5
v_call: TRBV12-3/TRBV12-4
cdr3_nt: TGTGCCAGCAGAAAGGGGGTAGTAGAGACCCAGTACTTC
cdr3_aa: CASRKGVVETQYF

clone_size: NA
d_call: TRBD2
j_call: TRBJ2-1
v_call: TRBV5-1
cdr3_nt: TGCGCCAGCAGCTTGACGGGGGGGGCGAGTGACAATGAGCAGTTCTTC
cdr3_aa: CASSLTGGASDNEQFF

clone_size: few
d_call: TRBD1
j_call: TRBJ1-6
v_call: TRBV20-1
cdr3_nt: TGCAGTGCTACCCCCGACAGGGTTCCTTATAATTCACCCCTCCACTTT
cdr3_aa: CSATPDRVPYNSPLHF

clone_size: once
d_call: TRBD2
j_call: TRBJ2-5
v_call: TRBV5-1
cdr3_nt: TGCGCCAGCAGCTTAAGGGCTAGCGGCATCAACCAAGAGACCCAGTACTTC
cdr3_aa: CASSLRASGINQETQYF

clone_size: few
d_call: NA
j_call: TRBJ1-6
v_call: TRBV20-1
cdr3_nt: TGCAGTGCTGGGGGACATGGAAATTCACCCCTCCACTTT
cdr3_aa: CSAGGHGNSPLHF

clone_size: NA
d_call: NA
j_call: TRBJ2-2
v_call: TRBV5-1
cdr3_nt: TGCGCCAGCAGCCCCAGGGAAAGTGGGGAGCTGTTTTTT
cdr3_aa: CASSPRESGELFF

clone_size: few
d_call: TRBD2
j_call: TRBJ2-1
v_call: TRBV6-6
cdr3_nt: TGTGCCAGCAGTTACTGGGCGGGGGTGACCAACAATGAGCAGTTCTTC
cdr3_aa: CASSYWAGVTNNEQFF

clone_size: NA
d_call: NA
j_call: TRBJ1-1
v_call: TRBV5-8
cdr3_nt: TGTGCCAGCAGCTTGGGGGGAACAAAAATGAACACTGAAGCTTTCTTT
cdr3_aa: CASSLGGTKMNTEAFF

clone_size: NA
d_call: TRBD1
j_call: TRBJ1-2
v_call: TRBV3-1
cdr3_nt: TGTGCCAGCAGCCAAGATGGCAGGGGGATCTATGGCTACACCTTC
cdr3_aa: CASSQDGRGIYGYTF

clone_size: few
d_call: TRBD1
j_call: TRBJ1-1
v_call: TRBV7-9
cdr3_nt: TGTGCCAGCAGCCAGCCGGGACAGACCACTGAAGCTTTCTTT
cdr3_aa: CASSQPGQTTEAFF

clone_size: NA
d_call: TRBD2
j_call: TRBJ2-5
v_call: TRBV5-1
cdr3_nt: TGCGCCAGCAGCTTGGCCGGGCGGGGGGCGAGGCAAGAGACCCAGTACTTC
cdr3_aa: CASSLAGRGARQETQYF

clone_size: NA
d_call: NA
j_call: TRBJ2-7
v_call: TRBV20-1
cdr3_nt: TGCAGTGTCCCCCGGGCAGAGGCCTCCTACGAGCAGTACTTC
cdr3_aa: CSVPRAEASYEQYF

clone_size: NA
d_call: NA
j_call: TRBJ1-4
v_call: TRBV20-1
cdr3_nt: TGCAGTGCTAGAGACTATGCAACTAATGAAAAACTGTTTTTT
cdr3_aa: CSARDYATNEKLFF

clone_size: few
d_call: NA
j_call: TRBJ2-5
v_call: TRBV12-3/TRBV12-4
cdr3_nt: TGTGCCAGCAGCTGGGCGGGGATTTTCCAAGAGACCCAGTACTTC
cdr3_aa: CASSWAGIFQETQYF

clone_size: many
d_call: NA
j_call: TRBJ2-4
v_call: TRBV5-1
cdr3_nt: TGCGCCAGCAGCCCGGGACACACCCTAGCCAAAAACATTCAGTACTTC
cdr3_aa: CASSPGHTLAKNIQYF

clone_size: few
d_call: TRBD1
j_call: TRBJ2-6
v_call: TRBV5-6
cdr3_nt: TGTGCCAGCAGCCAGGACAGGGCCGGGGCCAACGTCCTGACTTTC
cdr3_aa: CASSQDRAGANVLTF

clone_size: NA
d_call: NA
j_call: TRBJ1-5
v_call: TRBV6-6
cdr3_nt: TGTGCCAGCTTGGGGCAGATTAGCAATCAGCCCCAGCATTTT
cdr3_aa: CASLGQISNQPQHF

clone_size: many
d_call: TRBD1
j_call: TRBJ2-7
v_call: TRBV6-1
cdr3_nt: TGTGCCAGCAGTGCCGGGACAGGGGAGGCCTACGAGCAGTACTTC
cdr3_aa: CASSAGTGEAYEQYF

clone_size: NA
d_call: NA
j_call: TRBJ2-7
v_call: TRBV7-9
cdr3_nt: TGTGCCAGCAGCCCCTCCTACCGGGGTCCCTACGAGCAGTACTTC
cdr3_aa: CASSPSYRGPYEQYF

clone_size: many
d_call: TRBD2
j_call: TRBJ2-3
v_call: TRBV7-9
cdr3_nt: TGTGCCAGCAGCACTAGCGGGGGGGCCATCACAGATACGCAGTATTTT
cdr3_aa: CASSTSGGAITDTQYF

clone_size: NA
d_call: NA
j_call: TRBJ1-2
v_call: TRBV13
cdr3_nt: TGTGCCAGCAGTCCATCGGCGCGGGGGAACTATGGCTACACCTTC
cdr3_aa: CASSPSARGNYGYTF

clone_size: few
d_call: NA
j_call: TRBJ2-1
v_call: TRBV25-1
cdr3_nt: TGTGCCAGCAGTGAAAGGGGGAGGGGGGTATCCTACAATGAGCAGTTCTTC
cdr3_aa: CASSERGRGVSYNEQFF

clone_size: NA
d_call: NA
j_call: TRBJ2-7
v_call: TRBV28
cdr3_nt: TGTGCCAGCAGTTGGGCACGCAGCTCCTACGAGCAGTACTTC
cdr3_aa: CASSWARSSYEQYF

clone_size: NA
d_call: NA
j_call: TRBJ2-3
v_call: TRBV3-1
cdr3_nt: TGTGCCAGCAGCCAAGATGTGCCAAGGGGGCAGTATTTT
cdr3_aa: CASSQDVPRGQYF

clone_size: NA
d_call: TRBD1
j_call: TRBJ1-2
v_call: TRBV28
cdr3_nt: TGTGCCAGCAGTTACGACAGGGTTGACTATGGCTACACCTTC
cdr3_aa: CASSYDRVDYGYTF

clone_size: once
d_call: TRBD2
j_call: TRBJ2-1
v_call: TRBV20-1
cdr3_nt: TGCAGTGCTAGAGATGTGCGGGGGGCCTACAATGAGCAGTTCTTC
cdr3_aa: CSARDVRGAYNEQFF

clone_size: few
d_call: NA
j_call: TRBJ2-1
v_call: TRBV21-1
cdr3_nt: TGTGCCAGCAGCTCGGGGATCGAGACAGGGAGGGAGGCTAGGCAGTTCTTC
cdr3_aa: CASSSGIETGREARQFF

clone_size: NA
d_call: NA
j_call: TRBJ2-3
v_call: TRBV15
cdr3_nt: TGTGTCACCAGCAGTACAGATACGCAGTATTTT
cdr3_aa: CVTSSTDTQYF

clone_size: few
d_call: NA
j_call: TRBJ2-7
v_call: TRBV7-8
cdr3_nt: TGTGCCAGCAGCTTATTGGAAGCGGGCTACGAGCAGTACTTC
cdr3_aa: CASSLLEAGYEQYF

clone_size: once
d_call: NA
j_call: TRBJ2-2
v_call: TRBV11-3
cdr3_nt: TGTGCCAGCAGCCACCGACAGGCGAACACCGGGGAGCTGTTTTTT
cdr3_aa: CASSHRQANTGELFF

clone_size: few
d_call: NA
j_call: TRBJ2-1
v_call: TRBV4-1
cdr3_nt: TGCGCCAGCAGCCAGACCCCCCGAGGGTCCGGTATCAATGAGCAGTTCTTC
cdr3_aa: CASSQTPRGSGINEQFF

clone_size: few
d_call: TRBD1
j_call: TRBJ1-6
v_call: TRBV20-1
cdr3_nt: TGCAGTGCTATGGGCAGGGGGAATTCACCCCTCCACTTT
cdr3_aa: CSAMGRGNSPLHF

clone_size: NA
d_call: NA
j_call: TRBJ1-6
v_call: TRBV7-2
cdr3_nt: TGTGCCAGCAGCCCCCAGATAAATTCACCCCTCCACTTT
cdr3_aa: CASSPQINSPLHF

clone_size: NA
d_call: TRBD1
j_call: TRBJ2-1
v_call: TRBV20-1
cdr3_nt: TGCAGTGCCGCAAGGACAGGGGCAGGGGGAGGAGGGCAGTTCTTC
cdr3_aa: CSAARTGAGGGGQFF

clone_size: NA
d_call: NA
j_call: TRBJ2-5
v_call: TRBV11-2
cdr3_nt: TGTGCCAGCAGCCCAAACGTAGACTACGAGCGGTACTTC
cdr3_aa: CASSPNVDYERYF

clone_size: few
d_call: TRBD1
j_call: TRBJ1-1
v_call: TRBV20-1
cdr3_nt: TGCAGTGCGCCTCCCGGGACAGGGTACAACACTGAAGCTTTCTTT
cdr3_aa: CSAPPGTGYNTEAFF

clone_size: NA
d_call: NA
j_call: TRBJ1-1
v_call: TRBV7-9
cdr3_nt: TGTGCCAGCAGCCATGGGGACAACACTGAAGCTTTCTTT
cdr3_aa: CASSHGDNTEAFF

clone_size: few
d_call: NA
j_call: TRBJ2-3
v_call: TRBV4-2
cdr3_nt: TGTGCCAGCAGCCAAGAGCTCTTCACAGATACGCAGTATTTT
cdr3_aa: CASSQELFTDTQYF

clone_size: many
d_call: NA
j_call: TRBJ1-2
v_call: TRBV29-1
cdr3_nt: TGCAGCGTTGGCCAGGGGAACTATGGCTACACCTTC
cdr3_aa: CSVGQGNYGYTF

clone_size: few
d_call: NA
j_call: TRBJ2-1
v_call: TRBV9
cdr3_nt: TGTGCCAGCAGGAGGGGAGGGGGGGATGAGCAGTTCTTC
cdr3_aa: CASRRGGGDEQFF

clone_size: NA
d_call: NA
j_call: TRBJ2-1
v_call: TRBV7-9
cdr3_nt: TGTGCCAGCAGCTTAGCGTTTCGGGGCTCCTACAATGAGCAGTTCTTC
cdr3_aa: CASSLAFRGSYNEQFF

clone_size: many
d_call: NA
j_call: TRBJ2-1
v_call: TRBV29-1
cdr3_nt: TGCAGCGTTTCTACCAGCGGGTACAATGAGCAGTTCTTC
cdr3_aa: CSVSTSGYNEQFF

clone_size: NA
d_call: TRBD1
j_call: TRBJ2-5
v_call: TRBV9
cdr3_nt: TGTGCCAGCAGCCCTTCGGACAGGCAAGAGACCCAGTACTTC
cdr3_aa: CASSPSDRQETQYF

clone_size: NA
d_call: NA
j_call: TRBJ1-1
v_call: TRBV20-1
cdr3_nt: TGCAGTGCTAATGCCGGGACCGGGAGAGTTATGAACACTGAAGCTTTCTTT
cdr3_aa: CSANAGTGRVMNTEAFF

clone_size: NA
d_call: TRBD1
j_call: TRBJ2-5
v_call: TRBV3-1
cdr3_nt: TGTGCCAGCAGCCAAGATCTGGACAGGGGACAAGAGACCCAGTACTTC
cdr3_aa: CASSQDLDRGQETQYF

clone_size: NA
d_call: NA
j_call: TRBJ1-5
v_call: TRBV6-1
cdr3_nt: TGTGCCAGCAGTGAAGTGGGGGGAAGCAATCAGCCCCAGCATTTT
cdr3_aa: CASSEVGGSNQPQHF

clone_size: few
d_call: NA
j_call: TRBJ2-1
v_call: TRBV4-2
cdr3_nt: TGTGCCAGCAGCCAAGTCCCGGGGCCCTATTTGGAGTTCTTC
cdr3_aa: CASSQVPGPYLEFF

clone_size: NA
d_call: TRBD1
j_call: TRBJ1-1
v_call: TRBV15
cdr3_nt: TGTGCCACCAGCAGAGGACAGGGGGACGCTGAAGCTTTCTTT
cdr3_aa: CATSRGQGDAEAFF

clone_size: NA
d_call: NA
j_call: TRBJ1-2
v_call: TRBV20-1
cdr3_nt: TGCAGTGCTATTGAAGACTATGGCTACACCTTC
cdr3_aa: CSAIEDYGYTF

clone_size: once
d_call: NA
j_call: TRBJ2-2
v_call: TRBV15
cdr3_nt: TGTGCCACCAGCAGAGATGGGGGCGCTGACACCGGGGAGCTGTTTTTT
cdr3_aa: CATSRDGGADTGELFF

clone_size: NA
d_call: TRBD1
j_call: TRBJ2-3
v_call: TRBV29-1
cdr3_nt: TGCAGCGTCGGACAGGGTAGCACAGATATGCAGTATTTT
cdr3_aa: CSVGQGSTDMQYF

clone_size: NA
d_call: NA
j_call: TRBJ2-3
v_call: TRBV20-1
cdr3_nt: TGCAGTGCTAGCGGGACAGATACGCAGTATTTT
cdr3_aa: CSASGTDTQYF